The T cell receptor (beta chain) under discussion was sequenced for a study of T cell repertoires in cytomegalovirus infection. TCRdb re-called the reads with MiXCR, one entry per CDR3 protein. The sample holds under 300,000 distinct CDR3 sequences, around 20% seen once. This clonotype turned up a few times. Antigen: not known. The CDR3 extends over 15 amino acids. V was pared by 5 bases and J by 5 bases, with 7 bases of the junction left unmatched. Germline CDR1 is MNHGY and CDR2 is SAAAGT. Study results and limitations: Adding up the frequency of public TCR beta families identified people who carried CMV plus the relevant HLA. HLA-C-restricted CMV-specific TCR beta clonotypes prevailed in the ex vivo response.

The J gene is TRBJ1-2, the V gene TRBV6-8, with TRBD1 identical over 11 bases. The sequence was obtained from a human donor in good health (CMV status not recorded). Some clones in this sample may be carry-over from other donors' samples. This sample comprised cultured PBMCs, obtained from culture after CMV antigen stimulation. CDR3 sequence reads: CASSLGTGGLYGYTF. The CDR3 DNA reads as TGTGCCAGCAGTCTCGGGACAGGGGGTTTGTATGGCTACACCTTC.